Presented here are 22 T cell receptor beta chains from one specimen sequenced in a study of T cells in women clearing cervical HPV infection. Sequenced by immunoSEQ multiplex PCR; TCRdb stores in-frame clones only, minus some. The sample table includes roughly 15,000 clones. The sample was blood buffy coat. Receptor source: a woman aged 18 to 75 with a cervical HPV16 infection that either progressed to CIN3+ or cleared (not recorded which).

Details on this clone: The read stops 3 residues short of the end of the CDR3; the missing end is completed from the germline J gene. The chain joins TRBV5-1 to TRBJ1-3; 7 nucleotides align to TRBD1. This CDR3 is built from 16 residues. V shed 0 bases, J shed 6 bases, and the junction held 9 bases outside the gene matches. Germline-derived CDR1 and CDR2 are SGHRS and YFSETQ. CDR3 DNA, as far as it was read: TGCGCCAGCAGCTTGGGGGGACAGTCGGCGGCAAACACC. Translated: CASSLGGQSAANT. Given in full, the CDR3 is CASSLGGQSAANTIYF.

In the case of this clone: The read gets to within 3 residues of the CDR3 end, and the germline J gene fills in the rest. V gene TRBV20-1 combines with J gene TRBJ1-5; TRBD1 matches 9 bases. The junction had 3 bases not matched to a gene; V was cut back by 2 bases and J by 1 base. CDR3 size: 15 residues. Germline lookup yields CDR1 DFQATT and CDR2 SNEGSKA (reference sequence). The sequenced CDR3 bases are TGCAGTGCTAGACTACAGGGGGCCAGCAATCAGCCC. Translated, it gives CSARLQGASNQP. The CDR3, in full, reads CSARLQGASNQPQHF.

A note on this clone: The read ends 3 residues shy of where the CDR3 ends; the end is completed using the germline J gene. The rearrangement joins TRBV28 to TRBJ1-4; D possibly corresponds to TRBD1 (6 bases). V was trimmed by 3 bases and J by 1 base, leaving 9 bases between them. The CDR3 is made up of 15 amino acids. Looked up from germline, CDR1 is MDHEN and CDR2 is SYDVKM. The DNA read from the CDR3 is TGTGCCAGCAGTTTGGGGGGGCTAACTAATGAAAAA. Protein product: CASSLGGLTNEK. The entire CDR3 reads CASSLGGLTNEKLFF.

On this clone itself: From the germline J gene comes the end of the CDR3, since the read stops 3 residues before it. The rearrangement links TRBV4-1 to TRBJ2-1; D call uncertain. This CDR3 has 12 amino acids. The ends were cut back, 1 base at V and 9 bases at J, with 7 bases in the middle. Germline CDR1 is MGHRA and CDR2 is YSYEKL. The CDR3 protein is CASSQGLREQFF. The CDR3 bases that were read are TGCGCCAGCAGCCAAGGGTTGCGTGAG.

This clone is classed as medium-sized (0.01 to 0.1%) by frequency. The read halts 3 residues ahead of the CDR3 end, with the missing end drawn from the germline J gene. This chain joins TRBV7-9 and TRBJ2-2, with 7 bases matching TRBD2. The CDR3 extends over 14 amino acids. Germline values: CDR1 SEHNR, CDR2 FQNEAQ (reference sequence). J was trimmed by 5 bases and V by 11 bases; bases with no gene match: 11. Incomplete CDR3 DNA: TGTGCCGCTAGGAGGGGAGCGGGAACCGGGGAG. It translates to CAARRGAGTGE. The entire CDR3 is CAARRGAGTGELFF.

On this clone itself: The read gets to within 3 residues of the CDR3 end, and the germline J gene fills in the rest. This chain connects TRBV20-1 to TRBJ2-4, with a possible D match to TRBD1 (6 bases). This CDR3 contains 12 residues. Germline-derived CDR1 and CDR2 are DFQATT and SNEGSKA (reference sequence). The germline V and J ends were trimmed by 6 bases and 6 bases, with 12 bases remaining between them. CDR3 loop: CSATEQGNIQYF. The CDR3 bases that were read are TGCAGTGCCACGGAACAGGGAAACATT.

A word on this clone: From the germline J gene comes the end of the CDR3, since the read stops 3 residues before it. The chain carries TRBV20-1 and TRBJ1-5; D is possibly TRBD1 (6 bases). V was clipped by 3 bases and J by 2 bases, with 14 bases between them. Germline V gives CDR1 DFQATT, CDR2 SNEGSKA (reference sequence). CDR3 length: 15 amino acids. The CDR3 is CSARHLGARNQPQHF. The covered CDR3 bases are TGCAGTGCTAGGCATTTGGGGGCGCGCAATCAGCCC.

On this clone: The sequence runs out 3 residues before the end of the CDR3; the remainder is reconstructed from the germline J gene. The chain recombines TRBV29-1 with TRBJ2-7; 11 bases are shared with TRBD2. CDR1 is SQVTM and CDR2 is ANQGSEA in the germline V gene. This CDR3 spans 14 amino acids. The J segment lost 0 bases and the V segment lost 4 bases, leaving 2 bases of the junction unmatched. The CDR3 region is CSVATSGGSYEQYF. The part of the CDR3 DNA that was read is TGCAGCGTTGCTACTAGCGGGGGCTCCTACGAG.

About this clone: The DNA ends 3 residues before the CDR3 does, and the rest of the CDR3 is filled in from the germline J gene. This chain joins TRBV29-1 and TRBJ2-3; D possibly corresponds to TRBD2 (5 bases). This CDR3 region has 12 residues. Germline values: CDR1 SQVTM, CDR2 ANQGSEA. V was cut by 4 bases and J by 2 bases, with 7 bases left in between. The sequenced part of the CDR3 DNA is TGCAGCGTTGGTGACTACACAGATACG. It yields the protein CSVGDYTDT. The full CDR3 sequence reads CSVGDYTDTQYF.

Turning to this clone: The read terminates 3 residues ahead of where the CDR3 ends, so the germline J gene completes it. This rearrangement joins TRBV7-6 to TRBJ1-2; TRBD1 matches at 8 bases. Germline-derived CDR1 and CDR2 are SGHVS and FNYEAQ. The junction had 5 bases not matched to a gene; V was cut back by 5 bases and J by 6 bases. The CDR3 loop spans 13 amino acids. CDR3 bases read: TGTGCCAGCAGCGTAGGACAGGGCGATGGC. Its protein product is CASSVGQGDG. The whole CDR3 protein is CASSVGQGDGYTF.

Concerning this clone itself: The CDR3 goes on 3 residues after the read ends, and that part is filled in from the germline J gene. The V call is TRBV7-2, the J call TRBJ1-5; 12 bases match TRBD1. J gave up 6 bases and V 5 bases, and 5 bases lay outside the gene matches. Germline CDR1 SGHTA, CDR2 FQGNSA. This CDR3 is 15 amino acids long. CDR3 DNA (partial): TGTGCCAGCAGCCGGGGACAGGGGGCCGGTCAGCCC. Its translation is CASSRGQGAGQP. The full CDR3 is CASSRGQGAGQPQHF.

As regards this clone: The sequence runs out 3 residues before the end of the CDR3; the remainder is reconstructed from the germline J gene. The chain combines TRBV12-3 or TRBV12-4 with TRBJ1-3; D ambiguous. Trimming removed 5 bases from V and 2 bases from J, with 16 bases in between. The CDR3 loop spans 16 amino acids. CDR3 amino acids: CASSPRRAWAGNTIYF. The sequenced CDR3 bases are TGTGCCAGCAGTCCCAGAAGGGCCTGGGCTGGAAACACC.

Regarding this clone: The CDR3 goes on 3 residues after the read ends, and that part is filled in from the germline J gene. The chain joins TRBV2 to TRBJ1-2, with D possibly being TRBD1 (5 bases). Germline assignment: CDR1 SNHLY and CDR2 FYNNEI. The ends were cut back, 4 bases at V and 7 bases at J, with 10 bases in the middle. CDR3 size: 12 residues. CDR3 residues: CASSVGVSGYTF. The part of the CDR3 DNA that was read is TGTGCCAGCAGTGTAGGGGTCTCTGGC.

About this clone: The junction differs from germline at one of its ends, possibly a read error. The read terminates 3 residues ahead of where the CDR3 ends, so the germline J gene completes it. The chain employs TRBV19 and TRBJ2-2; 12 positions match TRBD2. CDR3 size: 16 residues. Germline CDR1 reads LNHDA; CDR2 reads SQIVND (reference sequence). The sequenced part of the CDR3 DNA is TGTGCCAGTACTATACTAGCGGGAGGAGACACCGGGGAG. It specifies CASTILAGGDTGE. The CDR3 in its entirety is CASTILAGGDTGELFF.

As for this clone: The CDR3 extends 3 residues past the end of the read, so its final part is completed from the germline J gene. The chain has TRBV24-1 and TRBJ1-1; D call uncertain. Looked up from germline, CDR1 is KGHDR and CDR2 is SFDVKD. Trimming took 5 bases from V and 2 from J, leaving 5 bases between them. The CDR3 consists of 12 residues. The CDR3 DNA, read in part, is TGTGCCACCAGTGTAGATAACACTGAA. This encodes CATSVDNTE. The whole CDR3 region reads CATSVDNTEAFF.

Regarding this clone: The read ends 3 residues early relative to the CDR3; the germline J gene fills the gap. This chain connects TRBV20-1 to TRBJ2-7; 11 nucleotides match TRBD2. This CDR3 has 15 residues. Germline V gene data show CDR1 as DFQATT and CDR2 as SNEGSKA (reference sequence). The V and J ends lost 3 bases and 4 bases, in that order; junction bases with no gene match: 8. This CDR3 is CSARPGLAARYEQYF. The sequenced CDR3 bases are TGCAGTGCTAGGCCGGGACTAGCGGCGAGATACGAG.

As to this clone: Coverage ceases 3 residues before the CDR3 finishes, and the germline J gene fills in the end. The genes are TRBV19 and TRBJ1-2; D remains ambiguous. Germline loops: CDR1 LNHDA, CDR2 SQIVND (reference sequence). Trimming removed 5 bases from V and 2 bases from J, with 12 bases in between. This CDR3 region has 14 residues. This CDR3 reads CASSPGLTNYGYTF. CDR3 DNA (partial): TGTGCCAGTAGTCCTGGACTTACGAACTATGGC.

About this clone itself: The sequenced fragment ends 3 residues before the CDR3 boundary, so the rest is inferred from the germline J gene. The rearrangement links TRBV30 to TRBJ1-1; no clear D. Germline V CDR1 and CDR2: GTSNPN, SVGIG (reference sequence). The CDR3 is 15 residues long. The sequenced part of the CDR3 DNA is TGTGCCTGGAGCCCCCCGCGGAGCGGCCCTGTCGAA. It yields the protein CAWSPPRSGPVE. The CDR3 in its entirety is CAWSPPRSGPVEAFF.

On this clone: Coverage ceases 3 residues before the CDR3 finishes, and the germline J gene fills in the end. The chain uses TRBV5-4 and TRBJ1-5; D is possibly TRBD1 (6 bases). Per germline, CDR1 SGHNT and CDR2 YYREEE (reference sequence). The CDR3 totals 15 residues. The V and J ends lost 0 bases and 5 bases respectively, with 12 bases between them. Partial CDR3 DNA: TGTGCCAGCAGCTTGGCCGAGGCAGGGGATCAGCCC. Its protein is CASSLAEAGDQP. The CDR3 as a whole reads CASSLAEAGDQPQHF.

Regarding this clone: Sequencing ends 3 residues short of the CDR3 end; the germline J gene provides the rest. The chain links TRBV10-3 to TRBJ2-1; perhaps TRBD2 as D (5 bases). The V and J ends lost 8 bases and 6 bases respectively, with 8 bases between them. CDR3 size: 11 residues. CDR1 ENHRY and CDR2 SYGVKD come from the germline V gene. CDR3 amino acids: CAIGRGNEQFF. The DNA read from the CDR3 is TGTGCCATCGGCCGGGGCAATGAG.

With regard to this clone: The read ends 3 residues early relative to the CDR3; the germline J gene fills the gap. The chain joins TRBV7-6 to TRBJ2-4; 14 bases are a match to TRBD2. The J segment lost 0 bases and the V segment lost 5 bases, leaving 6 bases of the junction unmatched. The CDR3 runs 18 residues. The germline V gene encodes CDR1 SGHVS and CDR2 FNYEAQ. The DNA read from the CDR3 is TGTGCCAGCAGCCGAGGGGGACTAGCGGGGGTAGCCAAAAACATT. It codes for CASSRGGLAGVAKNI. The entire CDR3 sequence reads CASSRGGLAGVAKNIQYF. The whole variable domain, remainder taken from reference TRBV7-6 and TRBJ2-4, is GAGVSQSPRYKVTKRGQDVALRCDPISGHVSLYWYRQALGQGPEFLTYFNYEAQQDKSGLPNDRFSAERPEGSISTLTIQRTEQRDSAMYRCASSRGGLAGVAKNIQYFGAGTRLSVL.

Comments on this clone: With the read ending 3 residues before the CDR3 end, the germline J gene is used to fill in that end. This chain links TRBV5-5 with TRBJ1-1; TRBD1 aligns across 7 bases. This CDR3 comprises 14 residues. Germline loops: CDR1 SGHKS, CDR2 YYEKEE (reference sequence). Trimming took 0 bases from V and 5 from J; bases not matched to a gene: 4. The CDR3 sequence is CASSLASGGTEAFF. CDR3 DNA, as far as it was read: TGTGCCAGCAGCTTGGCGTCAGGGGGTACTGAA.